The clone carrying this T cell receptor (beta chain) was seen ten or more times. The data originate from a study of T cells in Graves' hyperthyroidism and ophthalmopathy. A roughly 9.3 ml volume of fresh peripheral blood provided the PBMCs. Germline CDR1 and CDR2: SGHTA and FQGNSA. CDR3 length: 17 amino acids. The ends were cut back, 1 base at V and 5 bases at J, with 20 bases in the middle. Amplified TCR beta CDR3 regions derived from RNA transcripts. Primed by the HTBI set, a first-round RT-PCR was run on the TCR CDR3. TCRdb reprocessed the multiplex PCR reads via MiXCR and lists one record per CDR3 protein. This sample carries 450,000 to 650,000 distinct CDR3 sequences, 13% to 15% of them seen once, and the ten largest clones take 7.1%.

The receptor's source is a woman aged 18 to 35 with Graves' ophthalmopathy. This chain joins TRBV7-2 and TRBJ1-2; D is ambiguous. Sequencing was carried out using blood. CDR3: CASSLVTSRTENYGYTF. The CDR3 DNA follows: TGTGCCAGCAGCTTAGTGACCTCCCGGACGGAGAATTATGGCTACACCTTC.